These 16 T cell receptor beta chains were sequenced from one sample in a study of prognosis after radiotherapy for stage I lung cancer. TCR beta CDR3 was amplified from genomic DNA by two-round multiplex PCR. Every TRBV and TRBJ gene had its own specific primer in first-round PCR. TCRdb fed the multiplex PCR reads into MiXCR, producing one record per CDR3 protein. The sample gives tens of thousands of distinct CDR3 sequences, 46% of which show up once; about 16% is in the top ten. This specimen consisted of PBMCs, obtained before or after stereotactic body radiation therapy (not recorded which). These receptors were collected from a donor aged 50 or older with non-small cell lung cancer.

This chain links TRBV12-3 or TRBV12-4 with TRBJ2-1; D is unclear. With 3 bases removed from V and 7 bases from J, the gap between germline ends came to 4 bases. The CDR3 is 11 residues long. CDR3 loop: CASSFTNEQFF. The DNA of the CDR3 is TGTGCCAGCAGTTTTACGAATGAGCAGTTCTTC.

To note about this clonotype: A far larger clone differs by one base, so this is likely a read error. This chain joins TRBV6-4 and TRBJ1-2; TRBD1 might be the D (6 bases). The CDR3 spans 17 residues. Germline V gene data show CDR1 as MRHNA and CDR2 as SNTAGT. CDR3 sequence reads: CASRETTAGTLNYAYTF. The CDR3 DNA reads TGTGCCAGCAGGGAAACTACCGCCGGGACACTTAACTATGCCTACACCTTC.

This clonotype was counted only a few times. A much larger clone differs from this one at a single base, so this may be a read error. CDR3 residues: CASSSGSPREKLLF. The CDR3 DNA is TGTGCCAGCAGTTCCGGGTCCCCTCGCGAAAAACTGCTTTTT. The chain uses TRBV7-9 and TRBJ1-4, with D uncertain. The CDR3 has 14 amino acids. Germline CDR1 and CDR2: SEHNR and FQNEAQ (reference sequence).

This clonotype was counted many times. V usage is TRBV3-1 and J usage is TRBJ2-1; a possible D gene is TRBD2 (6 bases). V lost 4 bases and J 6 bases, leaving 7 bases between the germline ends. The CDR3 consists of 12 residues. The V gene's germline CDR1 is LGHDT and CDR2 YNNKEL (reference sequence). The CDR3 region has the DNA TGTGCCAGCAGCCTGCGGGGCAATGAGCAGTTCTTC. This gives the protein CASSLRGNEQFF.

This clonotype was seen repeatedly, ten times or more. The chain couples TRBV18 to TRBJ2-7; no clear D gene. Germline V gene data show CDR1 as KGHSH and CDR2 as LQKENI. This CDR3 region has 12 residues. Trimming took off 3 bases at V and 4 bases at J, with 7 bases between the two ends. The chain's CDR3 is CASSPRLYEQYF. CDR3 in DNA: TGTGCCAGCTCACCGAGGCTTTACGAGCAGTACTTC.

This clonotype was seen repeatedly, ten times or more. The V gene is TRBV29-1, the J gene TRBJ2-1; TRBD2 agrees at 7 bases. This CDR3 is 13 amino acids long. Germline V CDR1 and CDR2: SQVTM, ANQGSEA. The V gene end was trimmed by 5 bases and the J gene end by 4 bases; junction bases not matched to a gene: 5. The CDR3 reads CSVPSGIYNEQFF. CDR3 DNA: TGCAGCGTTCCGAGCGGGATTTACAATGAGCAGTTCTTC.

This clonotype was picked up one time. This probably arose from a read error, given a far larger clone one base away. The chain combines TRBV6-5 with TRBJ1-2, with D possibly TRBD1 on 5 matching bases. The CDR3 runs to 15 residues. Trimming took 5 bases from V and 8 from J, leaving 21 bases between them. Germline V gene data show CDR1 as MNHEY and CDR2 as SVGAGI. CDR3 nucleotide sequence: TGTGCCAGCAGTGAATTGCTAGGGGCAGGGAGAGGCTACACCTTC. Its translation: CASSELLGAGRGYTF.

The chain joins TRBV7-2 to TRBJ1-5; tentatively, D is TRBD1 (6 bases). This CDR3 has 14 residues. V was clipped by 6 bases and J by 4 bases, with 13 bases between them. CDR1 is SGHTA and CDR2 is FQGNSA in the germline V gene. CDR3 DNA sequence: TGTGCCAGCAGTTACCAGGGGTCAAATCAGCCCCAGCATTTT. It translates to CASSYQGSNQPQHF. Looking up the rest from reference TRBV7-2 and TRBJ1-5 gives the full variable domain: GAGVSQSPSNKVTEKGKDVELRCDPISGHTALYWYRQSLGQGLEFLIYFQGNSAPDKSGLPSDRFSAERTGGSVSTLTIQRTQQEDSAVYLCASSYQGSNQPQHFGDGTRLSIL.

With regard to this clonotype: At one of its ends the junction is not consistent with the germline gene, which may arise from a read error. V usage is TRBV28 and J usage is TRBJ1-2, with 7 bases aligning to TRBD1. The V gene's germline CDR1 is MDHEN and CDR2 SYDVKM. The length of the CDR3 is 12 residues. CDR3 amino acids: CASSPGGQIRRF. CDR3 coding DNA: TGTGCCAGCAGCCCAGGGGGACAGATTCGACGCTTC.

This clonotype was detected ten times or more. This sequence joins TRBV29-1 and TRBJ2-7, with TRBD1 matching over 9 bases. The germline V gene has CDR1 SQVTM and CDR2 ANQGSEA. This CDR3 is 15 amino acids long. V lost 6 bases to trimming and J lost 1 base; unmatched junction nucleotides: 10. CDR3 in amino acids: CSVETSGQGSYEQYF. DNA for the CDR3: TGCAGCGTAGAAACTTCGGGACAGGGATCCTACGAGCAGTACTTC.

This clonotype was picked up a small number of times. This likely traces to a read error, being one base from a far larger clone. The chain couples TRBV19 to TRBJ2-4, with unresolved D. In germline, CDR1 is LNHDA, CDR2 SQIVND (reference sequence). This CDR3 has 11 residues. In DNA form, the CDR3 reads TGTGCCAGTAGTATGGCCGCTGAGCAGCTCTTC. It translates to CASSMAAEQLF.

A remark on this clonotype: A clone one base away is much larger, so this may be a read error. CDR3 nucleotide sequence: TGCGCCAGTTCCCCGATCCGAGAGACCAAGTACTTC. Its protein product is CASSPIRETKYF. The chain combines TRBV10-2 with TRBJ2-5; no clear D. This CDR3 contains 12 residues. Germline CDR1 is WSHSY and CDR2 is SAAADI.

This clonotype has at least ten counts. The CDR3, as DNA: TGTGCCAGCAGTCTCGACCTTAGCTCCTACAATGAGCAGTTCTTC. Translating it yields CASSLDLSSYNEQFF. The gene calls are TRBV12-3 or TRBV12-4 and TRBJ2-1, with D uncertain. CDR3 length: 15 amino acids. With 5 bases removed from V and 0 bases from J, the gap between germline ends came to 11 bases.

This clonotype was seen many times. J is TRBJ1-1 and V is TRBV19, with a tentative D call TRBD1 (5 bases). Germline lookup yields CDR1 LNHDA and CDR2 SQIVND (reference sequence). The CDR3 covers 17 residues. The ends were cut back, 1 base at V and 1 base at J, with 16 bases in the middle. The CDR3 coding sequence is TGTGCCAGTAGTATAGCGCGGCGGGGAGGGGCGAACACTGAAGCTTTCTTT. Its translation is CASSIARRGGANTEAFF.

This rearrangement joins TRBV12-3 or TRBV12-4 to TRBJ1-2; 11 bases line up with TRBD1. V was pared by 7 bases and J by 6 bases, with 7 bases of the junction left unmatched. The CDR3 runs to 14 residues. This CDR3 is CASNRTGGQDGYTF. DNA of the CDR3: TGTGCCAGCAACCGGACAGGGGGCCAAGATGGCTACACCTTC.

For this clonotype: One end of the junction varies from germline; a read error may be responsible. The J gene is TRBJ2-7, the V gene TRBV7-7; D unclear. From germline, CDR1 is SSHAT and CDR2 FNYEAQ (reference sequence). CDR3 length: 13 amino acids. The CDR3 DNA is TGTGCTAGCAGCCCAACACACTCCTACGAGCAGTACTTC. Translated, it gives CASSPTHSYEQYF. Combining the CDR3 with reference TRBV7-7 and TRBJ2-7 gives the whole variable domain GAGVSQSPRYKVTKRGQDVTLRCDPISSHATLYWYQQALGQGPEFLTYFNYEAQPDKSGLPSDRFSAERPEGSISTLTIQRTEQRDSAMYRCASSPTHSYEQYFGPGTRLTVT.